This T cell receptor (beta chain) was sequenced for a study of human T cells and chemical hapten exposure. As for time point: patch test 1, 2 weeks after DPC sensitization. Treatment in this sample: therapeutic diphenylcyclopropenone sensitization with weekly scalp DPC. TCRdb re-called the RACE reads with MiXCR, one entry per CDR3 protein. The sample contains approximately 350,000 distinct CDR3 sequences, around 7% of which appear only once. This clonotype is labeled medium-sized. V shed 0 bases and J 0 bases; nucleotides not matched to a gene: 8. The CDR3 is made up of 18 amino acids. Germline loops: CDR1 SGHDT, CDR2 YYEEEE.

The sequence derives from a woman younger than 35 with alopecia areata. Some clones in this sample may be carry-over from other donors' samples. The chain joins TRBV5-6 to TRBJ2-3; 9 nucleotides align to TRBD2. Sequenced material: whole blood, taken in connection with sensitization to the hapten diphenylcyclopropenone (DPC). CDR3 amino acids: CASSLDAGGPWSTDTQYF. The DNA for the CDR3 is TGTGCCAGCAGCTTGGATGCGGGGGGGCCTTGGAGCACAGATACGCAGTATTTT.